Below, one T cell receptor (beta chain) is given with its context. Its matching antigen is unknown. The data belong to a study of CD8 T cells in ankylosing spondylitis. Each TCR beta library was made by quantitative 5'-RACE that incorporated molecular barcodes. TCRdb recomputed calls from the 5' RACE reads with MiXCR, one row per CDR3 protein. The table has roughly 700,000 distinct CDR3 sequences, under 20% seen once; the top ten hold under 20%. Overall study results and limits: The authors reported significant enrichment of disease-linked clones in matched ankylosing spondylitis synovial fluid. One TCR beta motif, made up of about 8 highly homologous variants, appeared characteristic of ankylosing spondylitis blood. Prior literature has documented some motif variants in synovial fluid and blood from reactive arthritis.

The CDR3 spans 14 residues. From germline, CDR1 is MDHEN and CDR2 SYDVKM. The V end was cut by 6 bases, the J end by 0 bases, with 12 bases between. Sequenced sample: blood, either unsorted or a sorted T cell fraction (not recorded which). This TCR was recovered from a male donor with ankylosing spondylitis. The genes are TRBV28 and TRBJ2-7, with TRBD2 as a possible D gene (5 bases). The CDR3 coding sequence is TGTGCCAGCAGCCCGGGAAAGGCCTCCTACGAGCAGTACTTC. Translated, it gives CASSPGKASYEQYF.